This T cell receptor (beta chain) was recovered during a study of early T cells in non-severe SARS-CoV-2 infection. As for the study in general: The chains were unpaired, and the sequenced material was bulk RNA from unsorted whole blood. Notes on the study in general: Anti-spike CD8 responses were favored by VDJdb matching, which missed private and CD4 specificities.

Each cDNA molecule carried a unique molecular identifier. One entry per CDR3 protein results from TCRdb running MiXCR on the 5' RACE reads. The sample holds 85,000 to 120,000 distinct CDR3 sequences, about 12% seen once. CDR3 length equals 18 residues. The V segment lost 8 bases and the J segment 0 bases; nucleotides outside the gene matches: 11. Germline V gene lookup returns CDR1 MNHEY and CDR2 SMNVEV (reference sequence). About this clonotype itself: Its antigen is currently unknown.

The sequenced material came from whole blood. The TCR originated in an adult who was a healthcare worker with PCR-confirmed SARS-CoV-2 infection or an uninfected control (not recorded which). V gene TRBV27 combines with J gene TRBJ2-1, with 12 bases identical to TRBD2. Here the CDR3 DNA reads TGTGCCAGCTATACTAGCGGGAGGTTCTTAAGCTCCTACAATGAGCAGTTCTTC. It specifies CASYTSGRFLSSYNEQFF.